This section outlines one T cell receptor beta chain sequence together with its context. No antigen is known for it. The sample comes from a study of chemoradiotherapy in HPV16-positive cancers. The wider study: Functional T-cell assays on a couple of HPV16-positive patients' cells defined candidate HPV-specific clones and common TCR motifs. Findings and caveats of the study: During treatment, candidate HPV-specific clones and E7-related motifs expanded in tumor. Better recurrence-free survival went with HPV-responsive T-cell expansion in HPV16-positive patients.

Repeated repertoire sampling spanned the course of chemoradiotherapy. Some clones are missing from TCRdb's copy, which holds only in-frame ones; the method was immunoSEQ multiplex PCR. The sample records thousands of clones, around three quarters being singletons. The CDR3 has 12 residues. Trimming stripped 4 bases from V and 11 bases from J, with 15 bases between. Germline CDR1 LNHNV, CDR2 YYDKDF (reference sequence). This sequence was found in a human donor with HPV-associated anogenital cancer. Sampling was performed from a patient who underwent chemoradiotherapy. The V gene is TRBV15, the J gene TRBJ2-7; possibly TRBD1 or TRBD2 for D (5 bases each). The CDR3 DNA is TGTGCCACCAGCAATAGGGACCGCCTCAAGTACTTC. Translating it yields CATSNRDRLKYF.